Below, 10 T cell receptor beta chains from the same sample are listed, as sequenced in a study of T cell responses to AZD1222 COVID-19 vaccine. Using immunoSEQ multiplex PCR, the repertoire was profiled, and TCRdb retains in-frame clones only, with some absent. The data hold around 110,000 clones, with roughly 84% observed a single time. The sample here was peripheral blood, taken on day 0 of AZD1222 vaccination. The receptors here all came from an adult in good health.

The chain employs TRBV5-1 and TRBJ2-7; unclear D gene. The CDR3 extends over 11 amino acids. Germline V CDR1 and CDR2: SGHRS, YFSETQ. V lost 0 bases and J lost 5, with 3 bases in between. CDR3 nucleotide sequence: TGCGCCAGCAGCTTGGAACACGAGCAGTACTTC. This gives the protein CASSLEHEQYF.

This chain's CDR3 is CASSIGLAGAGSQYF. CDR3 DNA: TGTGCCAGTAGTATAGGACTAGCGGGGGCCGGATCACAGTACTTC. The chain joins TRBV19 to TRBJ2-4, with TRBD2 identical over 12 bases. Trimming at V came to 1 base and at J to 13 bases, leaving 8 bases not matched to a gene. The CDR3 extends over 15 amino acids. CDR1 and CDR2 from the germline V gene are LNHDA and SQIVND (reference sequence). The whole variable domain, remainder taken from reference TRBV19 and TRBJ2-4, is DGGITQSPKYLFRKEGQNVTLSCEQNLNHDAMYWYRQDPGQGLRLIYYSQIVNDFQKGDIAEGYSVSREKKESFPLTVTSAQKNPTAFYLCASSIGLAGAGSQYFGAGTRLSVL.

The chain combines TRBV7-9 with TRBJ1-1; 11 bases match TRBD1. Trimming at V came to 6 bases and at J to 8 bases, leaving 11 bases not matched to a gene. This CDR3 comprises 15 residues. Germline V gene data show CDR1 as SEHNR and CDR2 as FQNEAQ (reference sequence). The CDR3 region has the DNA TGTGCCAGCAGACGTAGCGGACAGGGGGCTACCGAAGCTTTCTTT. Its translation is CASRRSGQGATEAFF.

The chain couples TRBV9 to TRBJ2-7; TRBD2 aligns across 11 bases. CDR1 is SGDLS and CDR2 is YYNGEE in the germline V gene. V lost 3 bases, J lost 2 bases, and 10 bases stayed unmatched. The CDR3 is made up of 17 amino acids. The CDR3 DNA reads TGTGCCAGCAGCGAGGGTCCTGGGACTAGCGGTCCCTACGAGCAGTACTTC. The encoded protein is CASSEGPGTSGPYEQYF.

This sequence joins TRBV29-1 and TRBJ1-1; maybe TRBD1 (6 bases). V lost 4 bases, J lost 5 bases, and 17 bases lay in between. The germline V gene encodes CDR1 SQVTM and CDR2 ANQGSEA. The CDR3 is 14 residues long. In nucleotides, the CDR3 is TGCAGCGTTGTACCCACAGGGTTTGGGACTGAAGCTTTCTTT. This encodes CSVVPTGFGTEAFF.

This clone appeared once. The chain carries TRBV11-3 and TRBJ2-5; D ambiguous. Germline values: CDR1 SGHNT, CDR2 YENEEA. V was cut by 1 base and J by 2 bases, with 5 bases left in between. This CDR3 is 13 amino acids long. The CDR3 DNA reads TGTGCCAGCAGCTTAGGACATCAAGAGACCCAGTACTTC. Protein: CASSLGHQETQYF. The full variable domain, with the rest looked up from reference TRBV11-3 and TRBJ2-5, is EAGVVQSPRYKIIEKKQPVAFWCNPISGHNTLYWYLQNLGQGPELLIRYENEEAVDDSQLPKDRFSAERLKGVDSTLKIQPAELGDSAVYLCASSLGHQETQYFGPGTRLLVL.

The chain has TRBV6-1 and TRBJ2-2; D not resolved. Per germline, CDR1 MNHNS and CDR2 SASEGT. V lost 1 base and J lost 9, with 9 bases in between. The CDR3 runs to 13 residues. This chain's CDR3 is CASSEVGFRELFF. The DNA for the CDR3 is TGTGCCAGCAGTGAAGTAGGGTTTAGGGAGCTGTTTTTT.

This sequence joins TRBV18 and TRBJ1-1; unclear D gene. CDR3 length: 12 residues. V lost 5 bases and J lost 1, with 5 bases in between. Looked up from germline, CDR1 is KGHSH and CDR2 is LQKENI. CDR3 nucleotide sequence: TGTGCCAGCTCAAAGTCGAACACTGAAGCTTTCTTT. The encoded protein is CASSKSNTEAFF. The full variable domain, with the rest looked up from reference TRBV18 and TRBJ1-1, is NAGVMQNPRHLVRRRGQEARLRCSPMKGHSHVYWYRQLPEEGLKFMVYLQKENIIDESGMPKERFSAEFPKEGPSILRIQQVVRGDSAAYFCASSKSNTEAFFGQGTRLTVV.

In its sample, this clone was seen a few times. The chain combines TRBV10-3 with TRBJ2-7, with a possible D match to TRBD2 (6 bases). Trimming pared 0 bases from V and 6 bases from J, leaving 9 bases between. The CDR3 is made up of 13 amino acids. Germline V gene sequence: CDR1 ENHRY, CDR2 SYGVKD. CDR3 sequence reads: CAISESTTSEQYF. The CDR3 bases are TGTGCCATCAGTGAGTCGACGACTAGCGAGCAGTACTTC.

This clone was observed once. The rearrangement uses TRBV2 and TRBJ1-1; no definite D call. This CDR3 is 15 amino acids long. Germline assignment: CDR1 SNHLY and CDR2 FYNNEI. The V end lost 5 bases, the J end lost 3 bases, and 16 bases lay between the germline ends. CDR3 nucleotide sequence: TGTGCCAGCAGTACCGAGGGCGGTCTGGACACTGAAGCTTTCTTT. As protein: CASSTEGGLDTEAFF.